This TCR beta chain was obtained from a study of T cells in narcolepsy. Germline lookup yields CDR1 LGHNT and CDR2 FRNRAP. CDR3 length: 16 amino acids. Trimming took 7 bases from V and 7 from J; bases not matched to a gene: 10. Profiled with immunoSEQ multiplex PCR; TCRdb holds only in-frame clones, not every one. The sample contains around 30,000 clones, over 75% of which appear only once. The gene calls are TRBV12-5 and TRBJ2-1; 13 bases line up with TRBD2. Sequenced sample: CD45RA- memory CD4+ T cells from PBMCs. The receptor comes from a human donor with narcolepsy. Written as DNA, the CDR3 is TGTGCTAGTGCGTTGACTAGCGGGGGGTCCTTGAATGAGCAGTTCTTC. Its translation: CASALTSGGSLNEQFF. The full variable domain, its missing parts supplied by reference TRBV12-5 and TRBJ2-1, is DARVTQTPRHKVTEMGQEVTMRCQPILGHNTVFWYRQTMMQGLELLAYFRNRAPLDDSGMPKDRFSAEMPDATLATLKIQPSEPRDSAVYFCASALTSGGSLNEQFFGPGTRLTVL.